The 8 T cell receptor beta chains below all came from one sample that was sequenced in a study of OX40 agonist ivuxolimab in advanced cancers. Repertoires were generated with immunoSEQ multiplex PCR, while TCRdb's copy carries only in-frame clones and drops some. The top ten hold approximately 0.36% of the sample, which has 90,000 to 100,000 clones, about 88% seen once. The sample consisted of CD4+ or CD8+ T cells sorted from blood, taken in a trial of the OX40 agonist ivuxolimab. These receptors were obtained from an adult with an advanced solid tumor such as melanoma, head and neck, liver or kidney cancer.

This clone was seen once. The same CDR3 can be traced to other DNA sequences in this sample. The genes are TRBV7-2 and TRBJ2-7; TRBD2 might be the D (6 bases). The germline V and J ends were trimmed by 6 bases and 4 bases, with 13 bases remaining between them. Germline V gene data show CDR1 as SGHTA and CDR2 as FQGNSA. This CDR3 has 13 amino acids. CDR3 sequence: CASSSTSSYEQYF. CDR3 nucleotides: TGTGCCAGCAGTTCGACTAGTTCTTACGAGCAGTACTTC.

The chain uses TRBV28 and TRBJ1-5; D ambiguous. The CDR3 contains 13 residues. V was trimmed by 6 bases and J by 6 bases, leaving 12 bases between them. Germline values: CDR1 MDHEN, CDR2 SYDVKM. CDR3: CASSVSPSQPQHF. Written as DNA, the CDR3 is TGTGCCAGCAGCGTGTCGCCGAGTCAGCCCCAGCATTTT.

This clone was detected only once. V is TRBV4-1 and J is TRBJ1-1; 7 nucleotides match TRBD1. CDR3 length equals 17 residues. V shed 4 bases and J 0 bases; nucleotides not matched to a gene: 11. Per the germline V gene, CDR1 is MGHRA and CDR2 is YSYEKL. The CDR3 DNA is TGCGCCAGCAGCCCAACCCGGGACAGAGGATTGAACACTGAAGCTTTCTTT. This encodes CASSPTRDRGLNTEAFF.

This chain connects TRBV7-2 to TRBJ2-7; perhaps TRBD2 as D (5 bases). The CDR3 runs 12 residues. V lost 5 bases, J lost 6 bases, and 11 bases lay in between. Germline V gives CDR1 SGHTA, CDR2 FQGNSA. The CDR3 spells CASSPRALEQYF. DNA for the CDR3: TGTGCCAGCAGCCCGCGGGCCCTCGAGCAGTACTTC.

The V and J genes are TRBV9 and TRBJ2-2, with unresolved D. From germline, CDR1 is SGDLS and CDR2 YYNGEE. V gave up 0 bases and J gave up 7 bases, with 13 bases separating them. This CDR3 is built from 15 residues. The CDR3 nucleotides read TGTGCCAGCAGCGTAGATCCGTCTCCCTACGGGGAGCTGTTTTTT. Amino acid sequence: CASSVDPSPYGELFF.

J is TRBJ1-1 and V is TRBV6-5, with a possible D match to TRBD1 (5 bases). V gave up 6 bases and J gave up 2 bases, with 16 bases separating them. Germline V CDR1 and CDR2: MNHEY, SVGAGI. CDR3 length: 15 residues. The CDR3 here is CASSHPRAVNTEAFF. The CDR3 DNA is TGTGCCAGCAGCCACCCCAGGGCGGTCAACACTGAAGCTTTCTTT.

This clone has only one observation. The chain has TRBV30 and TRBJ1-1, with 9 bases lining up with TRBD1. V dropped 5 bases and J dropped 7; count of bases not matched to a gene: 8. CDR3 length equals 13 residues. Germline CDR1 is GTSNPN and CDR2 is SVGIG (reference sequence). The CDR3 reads CAWDRQGGNEAFF. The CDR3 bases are TGTGCCTGGGATAGACAGGGGGGTAATGAAGCTTTCTTT.

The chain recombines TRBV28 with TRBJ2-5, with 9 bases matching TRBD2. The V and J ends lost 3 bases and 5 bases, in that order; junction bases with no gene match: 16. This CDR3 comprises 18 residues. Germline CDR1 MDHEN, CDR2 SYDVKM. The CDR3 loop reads CASSLAGAAGGPRETQYF. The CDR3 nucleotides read TGTGCCAGCAGTTTGGCAGGGGCCGCGGGAGGGCCCCGGGAGACCCAGTACTTC. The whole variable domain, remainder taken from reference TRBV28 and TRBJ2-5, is DVKVTQSSRYLVKRTGEKVFLECVQDMDHENMFWYRQDPGLGLRLIYFSYDVKMKEKGDIPEGYSVSREKKERFSLILESASTNQTSMYLCASSLAGAAGGPRETQYFGPGTRLLVL.